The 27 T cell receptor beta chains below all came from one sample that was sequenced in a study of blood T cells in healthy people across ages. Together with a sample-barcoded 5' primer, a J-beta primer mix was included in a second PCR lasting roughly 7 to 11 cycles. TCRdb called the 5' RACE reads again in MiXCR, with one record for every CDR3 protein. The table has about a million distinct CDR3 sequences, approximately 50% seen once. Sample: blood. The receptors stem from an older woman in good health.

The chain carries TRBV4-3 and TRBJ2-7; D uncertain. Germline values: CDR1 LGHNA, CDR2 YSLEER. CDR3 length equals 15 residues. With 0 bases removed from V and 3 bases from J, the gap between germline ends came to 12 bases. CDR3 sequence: CASSQDLGKIYEQYF. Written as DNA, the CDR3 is TGCGCCAGCAGCCAAGACTTGGGCAAAATCTACGAGCAGTACTTC.

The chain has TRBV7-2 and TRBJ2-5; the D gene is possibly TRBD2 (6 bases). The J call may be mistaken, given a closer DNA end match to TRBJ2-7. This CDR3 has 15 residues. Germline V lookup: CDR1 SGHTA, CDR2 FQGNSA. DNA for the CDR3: TGTGCCAGCAGCCCCGGGAGCTCCCCGTCCTACGAGCAGTACTTC. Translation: CASSPGSSPSYEQYF.

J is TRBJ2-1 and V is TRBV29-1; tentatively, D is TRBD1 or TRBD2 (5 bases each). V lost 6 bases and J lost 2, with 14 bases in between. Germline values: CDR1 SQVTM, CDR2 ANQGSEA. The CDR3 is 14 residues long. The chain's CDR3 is CSVLGRGPYNEQFF. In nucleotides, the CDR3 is TGCAGCGTATTGGGACGGGGTCCCTACAATGAGCAGTTCTTC.

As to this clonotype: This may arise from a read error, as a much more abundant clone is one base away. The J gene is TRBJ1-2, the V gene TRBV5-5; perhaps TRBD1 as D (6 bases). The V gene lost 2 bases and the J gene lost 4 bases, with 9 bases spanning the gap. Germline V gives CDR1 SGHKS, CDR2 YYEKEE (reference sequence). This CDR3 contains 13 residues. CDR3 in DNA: TGTGCCAGCAGCTTCGAACAGGGCTATGGCTACACCTTC. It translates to CASSFEQGYGYTF.

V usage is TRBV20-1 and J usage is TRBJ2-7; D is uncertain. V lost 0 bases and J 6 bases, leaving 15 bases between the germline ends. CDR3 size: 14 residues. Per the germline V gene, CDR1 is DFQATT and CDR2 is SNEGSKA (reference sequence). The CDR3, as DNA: TGCAGTGCTAGAGAACAACCTACAACTGTCGAGCAGTACTTC. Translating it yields CSAREQPTTVEQYF.

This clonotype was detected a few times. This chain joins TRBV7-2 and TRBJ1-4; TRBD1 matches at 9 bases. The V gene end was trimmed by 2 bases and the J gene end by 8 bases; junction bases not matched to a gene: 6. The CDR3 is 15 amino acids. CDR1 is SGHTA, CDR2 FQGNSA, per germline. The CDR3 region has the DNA TGTGCCAGCAGCTTAAACAGGGGGCCGACGGAAAAACTGTTTTTT. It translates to CASSLNRGPTEKLFF.

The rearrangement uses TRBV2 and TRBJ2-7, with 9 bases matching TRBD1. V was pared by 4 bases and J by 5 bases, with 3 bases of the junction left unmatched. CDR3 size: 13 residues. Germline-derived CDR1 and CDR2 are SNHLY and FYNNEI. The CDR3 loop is CASSGDRVHEQYF. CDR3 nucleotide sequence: TGTGCCAGCAGTGGGGACAGGGTTCACGAGCAGTACTTC.

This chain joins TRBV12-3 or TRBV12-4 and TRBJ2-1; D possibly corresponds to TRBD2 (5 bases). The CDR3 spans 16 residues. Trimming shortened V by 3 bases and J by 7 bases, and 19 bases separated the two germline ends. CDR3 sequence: CASSFPGKTPRNEQFF. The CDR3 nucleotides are TGTGCCAGCAGTTTCCCGGGGAAGACTCCCAGGAATGAGCAGTTCTTC.

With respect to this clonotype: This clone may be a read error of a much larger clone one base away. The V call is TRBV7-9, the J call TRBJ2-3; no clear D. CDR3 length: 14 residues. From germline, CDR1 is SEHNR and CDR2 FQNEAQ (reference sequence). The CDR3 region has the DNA TGTACCAGCAGCTTAGTGACTAGCACAGATACGCAGTATTTT. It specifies CTSSLVTSTDTQYF. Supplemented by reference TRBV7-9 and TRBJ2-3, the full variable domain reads DTGVSQNPRHKITKRGQNVTFRCDPISEHNRLYWYRQTLGQGPEFLTYFQNEAQLEKSRLLSDRFSAERPKGSFSTLEIQRTEQGDSAMYLCTSSLVTSTDTQYFGPGTRLTVL.

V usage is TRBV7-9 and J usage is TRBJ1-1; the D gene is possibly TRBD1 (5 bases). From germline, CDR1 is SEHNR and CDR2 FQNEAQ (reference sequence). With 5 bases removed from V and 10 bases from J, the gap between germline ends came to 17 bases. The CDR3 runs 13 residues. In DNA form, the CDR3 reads TGTGCCAGCAGCCCTAGGGTGTGGGGGATAGCTTTCTTT. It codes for CASSPRVWGIAFF. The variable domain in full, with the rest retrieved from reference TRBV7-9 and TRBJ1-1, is DTGVSQNPRHKITKRGQNVTFRCDPISEHNRLYWYRQTLGQGPEFLTYFQNEAQLEKSRLLSDRFSAERPKGSFSTLEIQRTEQGDSAMYLCASSPRVWGIAFFGQGTRLTVV.

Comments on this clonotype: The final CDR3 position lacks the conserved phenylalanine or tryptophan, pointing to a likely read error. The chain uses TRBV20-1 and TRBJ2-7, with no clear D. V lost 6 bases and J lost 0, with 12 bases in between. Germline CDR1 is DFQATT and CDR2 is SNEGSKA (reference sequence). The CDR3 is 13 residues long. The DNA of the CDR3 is TGCAGTGCCCGGCACCTCAGCTCCTACGAGCAGTACTAC. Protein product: CSARHLSSYEQYY.

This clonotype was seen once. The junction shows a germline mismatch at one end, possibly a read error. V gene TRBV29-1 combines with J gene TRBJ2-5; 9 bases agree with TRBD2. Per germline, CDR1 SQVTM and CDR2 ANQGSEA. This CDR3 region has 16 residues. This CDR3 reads CCVALSGLAQSETQYF. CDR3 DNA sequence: TGCTGCGTTGCCCTGTCGGGACTAGCACAATCGGAGACCCAGTACTTC.

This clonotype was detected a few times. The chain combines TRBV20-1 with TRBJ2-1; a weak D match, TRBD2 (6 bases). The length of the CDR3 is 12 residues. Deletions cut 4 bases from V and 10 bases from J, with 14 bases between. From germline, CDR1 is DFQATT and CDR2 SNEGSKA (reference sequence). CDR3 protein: CSAMEGHREQFF. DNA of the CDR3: TGCAGTGCTATGGAGGGTCATCGGGAGCAGTTCTTC.

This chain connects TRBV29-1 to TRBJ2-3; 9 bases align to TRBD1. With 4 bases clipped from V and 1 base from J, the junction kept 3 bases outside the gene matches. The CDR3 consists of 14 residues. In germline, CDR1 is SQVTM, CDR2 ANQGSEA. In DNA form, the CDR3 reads TGCAGCGTTGCTGACAGGGGGGGCACAGATACGCAGTATTTT. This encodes CSVADRGGTDTQYF.

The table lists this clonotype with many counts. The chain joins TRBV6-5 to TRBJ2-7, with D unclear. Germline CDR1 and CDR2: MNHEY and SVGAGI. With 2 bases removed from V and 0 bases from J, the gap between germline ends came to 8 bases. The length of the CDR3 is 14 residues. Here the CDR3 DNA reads TGTGCCAGCAGTTACGGGCCGAGCTCCTACGAGCAGTACTTC. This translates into CASSYGPSSYEQYF.

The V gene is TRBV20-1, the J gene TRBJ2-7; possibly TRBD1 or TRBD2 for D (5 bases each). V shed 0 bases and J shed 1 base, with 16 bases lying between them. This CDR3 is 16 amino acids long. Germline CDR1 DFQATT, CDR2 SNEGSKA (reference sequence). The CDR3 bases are TGCAGTGCTAGAGATCCCCCTAGCAAGGGGTCCTACGAGCAGTACTTC. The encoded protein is CSARDPPSKGSYEQYF.

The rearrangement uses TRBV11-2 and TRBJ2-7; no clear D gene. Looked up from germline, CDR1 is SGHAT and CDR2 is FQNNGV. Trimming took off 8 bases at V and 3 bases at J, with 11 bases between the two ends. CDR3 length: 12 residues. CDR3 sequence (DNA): TGTGCCAGCGGAGTGGGTCGCTACGAGCAGTACTTC. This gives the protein CASGVGRYEQYF.

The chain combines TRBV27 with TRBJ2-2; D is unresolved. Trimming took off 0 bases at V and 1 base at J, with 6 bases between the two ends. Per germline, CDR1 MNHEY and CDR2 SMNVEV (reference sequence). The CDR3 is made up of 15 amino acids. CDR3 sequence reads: CASSLSDQNTGELFF. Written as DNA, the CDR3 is TGTGCCAGCAGTTTATCCGACCAGAACACCGGGGAGCTGTTTTTT.

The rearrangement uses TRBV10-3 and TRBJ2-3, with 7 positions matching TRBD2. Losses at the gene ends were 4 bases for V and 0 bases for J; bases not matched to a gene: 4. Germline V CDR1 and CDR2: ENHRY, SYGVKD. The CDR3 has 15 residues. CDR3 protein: CAISALSGSTDTQYF. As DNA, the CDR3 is TGTGCCATCAGTGCACTTAGCGGGAGCACAGATACGCAGTATTTT.

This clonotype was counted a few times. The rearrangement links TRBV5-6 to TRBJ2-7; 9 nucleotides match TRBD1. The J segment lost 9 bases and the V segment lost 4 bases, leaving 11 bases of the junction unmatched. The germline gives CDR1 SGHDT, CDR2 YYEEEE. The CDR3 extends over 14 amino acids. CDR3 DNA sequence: TGTGCCAGCAGCCCCGGGACAGGGTCCCTCCGGCAGTACTTC. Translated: CASSPGTGSLRQYF.

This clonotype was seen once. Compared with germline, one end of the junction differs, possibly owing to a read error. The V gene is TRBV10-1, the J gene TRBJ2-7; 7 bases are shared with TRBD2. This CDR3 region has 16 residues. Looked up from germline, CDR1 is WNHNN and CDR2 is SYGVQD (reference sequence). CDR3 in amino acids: CAISESVGGYSYEQYF. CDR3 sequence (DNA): TGTGCCATCAGTGAGTCAGTGGGAGGGTATTCCTACGAGCAGTACTTC.

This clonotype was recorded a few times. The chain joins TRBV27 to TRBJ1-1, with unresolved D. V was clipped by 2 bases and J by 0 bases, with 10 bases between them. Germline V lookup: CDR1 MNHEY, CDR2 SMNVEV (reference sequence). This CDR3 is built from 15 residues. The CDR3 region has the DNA TGTGCCAGCAGTTTAATGGGCAGAATGAACACTGAAGCTTTCTTT. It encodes CASSLMGRMNTEAFF.

CDR3 in amino acids: CASSLGAATKETQYF. The DNA for the CDR3 is TGTGCCAGCAGCTTAGGGGCAGCCACTAAAGAGACCCAGTACTTC. The chain links TRBV7-2 to TRBJ2-5; D remains unclear. Germline assignment: CDR1 SGHTA and CDR2 FQGNSA. The CDR3 has 15 residues. V was trimmed by 1 base and J by 3 bases, leaving 12 bases between them.

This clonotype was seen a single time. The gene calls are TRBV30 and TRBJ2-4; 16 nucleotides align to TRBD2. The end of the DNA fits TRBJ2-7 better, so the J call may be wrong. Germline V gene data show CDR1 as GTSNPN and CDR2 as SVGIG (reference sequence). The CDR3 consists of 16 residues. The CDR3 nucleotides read TGTGCCTGGAGTCTGGGACTAGCGGGAGGGCCCAACGAGCAGTACTTC. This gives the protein CAWSLGLAGGPNEQYF.

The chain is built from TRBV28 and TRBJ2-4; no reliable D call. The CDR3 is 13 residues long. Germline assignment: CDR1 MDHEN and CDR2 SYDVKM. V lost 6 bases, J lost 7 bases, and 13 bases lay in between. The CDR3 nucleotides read TGTGCCAGCAGCCCGTTTGTGCAGAACATTCAGTACTTC. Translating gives CASSPFVQNIQYF.

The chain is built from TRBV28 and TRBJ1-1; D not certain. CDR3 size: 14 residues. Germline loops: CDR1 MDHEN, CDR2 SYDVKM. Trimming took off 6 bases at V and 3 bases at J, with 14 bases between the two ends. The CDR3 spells CASSPRWVDTEAFF. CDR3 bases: TGTGCCAGCAGCCCTCGGTGGGTCGACACTGAAGCTTTCTTT.

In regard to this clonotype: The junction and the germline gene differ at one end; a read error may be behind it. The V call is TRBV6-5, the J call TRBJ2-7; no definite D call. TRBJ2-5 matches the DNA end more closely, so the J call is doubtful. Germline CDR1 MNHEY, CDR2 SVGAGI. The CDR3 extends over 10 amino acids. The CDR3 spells CANSGETQYF. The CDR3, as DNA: TGTGCCAACAGTGGGGAGACCCAGTACTTC.